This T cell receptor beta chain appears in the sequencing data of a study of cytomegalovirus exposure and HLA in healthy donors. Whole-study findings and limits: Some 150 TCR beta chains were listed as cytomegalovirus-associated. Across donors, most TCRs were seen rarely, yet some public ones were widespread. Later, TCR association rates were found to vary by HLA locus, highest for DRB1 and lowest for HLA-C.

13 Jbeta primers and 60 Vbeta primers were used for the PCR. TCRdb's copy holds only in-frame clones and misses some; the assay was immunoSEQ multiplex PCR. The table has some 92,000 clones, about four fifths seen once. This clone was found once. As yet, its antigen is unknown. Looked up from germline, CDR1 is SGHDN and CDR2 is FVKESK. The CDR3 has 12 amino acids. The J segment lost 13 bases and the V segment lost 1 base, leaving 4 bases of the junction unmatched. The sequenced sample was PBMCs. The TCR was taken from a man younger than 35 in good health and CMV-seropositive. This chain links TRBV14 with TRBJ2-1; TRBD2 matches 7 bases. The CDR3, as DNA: TGTGCCAGCAGCCAAGGGGGACTACCCCAGTTCTTC. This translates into CASSQGGLPQFF.